The following is a TCR beta chain sequence with its context. V was clipped by 0 bases and J by 6 bases, with 12 bases between them. The CDR3 is 14 residues long. CDR1 and CDR2 from the germline V gene are MNHEY and SMNVEV (reference sequence). The sample comes from a study of shared clonotypes between healthy human individuals. Cells designated naive CD8 were CD45RO-negative and were positively selected for CCR7, with terminally differentiated effector memory CD45RA+ cells excluded. Some clones are missing from TCRdb's copy, which holds only in-frame ones; the method was immunoSEQ multiplex PCR. The table has about 2,200,000 clones, roughly 91% seen once; the top ten hold more than 1.5%.

The V and J genes are TRBV27 and TRBJ2-7; D tentatively reads TRBD1 or TRBD2 (7 bases each). The receptor comes from a man in his late teens or twenties in good health. Some clones in this sample may be carry-over from other donors' samples. Sequencing input: naive CD8+ T cells from PBMCs. CDR3 DNA: TGTGCCAGCAGTTTATCTCCAGGGGGGGTCGAGCAGTACTTC. It codes for CASSLSPGGVEQYF.